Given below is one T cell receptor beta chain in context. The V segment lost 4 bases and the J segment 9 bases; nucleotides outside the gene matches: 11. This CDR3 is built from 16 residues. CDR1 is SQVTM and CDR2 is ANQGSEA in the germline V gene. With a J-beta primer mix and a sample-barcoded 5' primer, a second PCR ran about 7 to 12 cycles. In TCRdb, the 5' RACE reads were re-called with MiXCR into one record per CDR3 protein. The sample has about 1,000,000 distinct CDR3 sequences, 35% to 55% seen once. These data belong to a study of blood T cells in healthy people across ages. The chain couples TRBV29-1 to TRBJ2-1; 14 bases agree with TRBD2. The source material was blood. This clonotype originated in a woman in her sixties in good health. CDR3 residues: CSVVSRGLAGAGEQFF. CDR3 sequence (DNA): TGCAGCGTTGTGAGCAGGGGACTAGCGGGAGCCGGTGAGCAGTTCTTC.